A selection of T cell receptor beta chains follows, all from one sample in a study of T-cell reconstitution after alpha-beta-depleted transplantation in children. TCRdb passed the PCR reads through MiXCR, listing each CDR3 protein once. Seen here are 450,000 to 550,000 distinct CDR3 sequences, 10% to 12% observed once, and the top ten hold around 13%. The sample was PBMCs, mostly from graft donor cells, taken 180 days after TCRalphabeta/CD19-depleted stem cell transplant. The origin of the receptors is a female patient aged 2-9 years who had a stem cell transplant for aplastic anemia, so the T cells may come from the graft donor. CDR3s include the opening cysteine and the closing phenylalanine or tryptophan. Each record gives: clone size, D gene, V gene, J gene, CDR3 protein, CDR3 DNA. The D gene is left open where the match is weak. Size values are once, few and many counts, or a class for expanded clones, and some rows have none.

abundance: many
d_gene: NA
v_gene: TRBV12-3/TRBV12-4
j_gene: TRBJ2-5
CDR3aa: CATQRTSQETQYF
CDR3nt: TGTGCCACCCAGCGGACGTCTCAAGAGACCCAGTACTTC

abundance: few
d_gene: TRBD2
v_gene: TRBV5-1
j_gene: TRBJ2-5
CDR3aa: CASSLAGGARETQYF
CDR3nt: TGCGCCAGCAGCTTGGCGGGGGGGGCCCGGGAGACCCAGTACTTC

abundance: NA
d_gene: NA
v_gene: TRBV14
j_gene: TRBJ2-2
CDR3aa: CASSHLLTGTTGELFF
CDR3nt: TGTGCCAGCAGCCACCTCTTAACCGGGACGACCGGGGAGCTGTTTTTT

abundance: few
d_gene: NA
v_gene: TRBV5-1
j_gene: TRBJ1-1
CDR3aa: CASSLGIGGRLRSDTEAFF
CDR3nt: TGCGCCAGCAGCTTGGGTATTGGGGGGCGCCTCAGGTCGGACACTGAAGCTTTCTTT

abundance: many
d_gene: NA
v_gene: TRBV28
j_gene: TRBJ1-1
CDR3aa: CASRPNTGDLAGTEAFF
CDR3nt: TGTGCCAGCAGACCTAATACCGGGGACCTAGCTGGCACTGAAGCTTTCTTT

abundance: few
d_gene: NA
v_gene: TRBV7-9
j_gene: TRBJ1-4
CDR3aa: CASSRDPPETNEKLFF
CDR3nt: TGTGCCAGCAGCCGAGATCCGCCTGAGACTAATGAAAAACTGTTTTTT

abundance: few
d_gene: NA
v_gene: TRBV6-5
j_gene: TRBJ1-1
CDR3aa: CASSYIGDTEAFF
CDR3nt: TGTGCCAGCAGTTACATTGGTGACACTGAAGCTTTCTTT

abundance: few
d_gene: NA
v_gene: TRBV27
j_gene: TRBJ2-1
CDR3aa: CASSLSSRGTRNEQFF
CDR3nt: TGTGCCAGCAGTTTATCATCCAGGGGAACTAGGAATGAGCAGTTCTTC

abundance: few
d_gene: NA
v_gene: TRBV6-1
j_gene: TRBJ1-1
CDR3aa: CASSERGYTEAFF
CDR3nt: TGTGCCAGCAGCGAACGGGGTTACACTGAAGCTTTCTTT

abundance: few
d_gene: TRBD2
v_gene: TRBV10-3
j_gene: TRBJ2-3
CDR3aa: CAISASGGSTDTQYF
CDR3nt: TGTGCCATCAGCGCTAGCGGGGGGTCCACAGATACGCAGTATTTT

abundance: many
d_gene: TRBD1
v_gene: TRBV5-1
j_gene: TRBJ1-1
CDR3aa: CASSLEAGQGARAFF
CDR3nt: TGCGCCAGCAGCTTGGAGGCCGGACAGGGGGCTAGGGCTTTCTTT

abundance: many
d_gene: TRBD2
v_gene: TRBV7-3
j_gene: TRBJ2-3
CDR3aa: CASSLRGGFTDTQYF
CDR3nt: TGTGCCAGCAGCTTACGCGGGGGATTCACAGATACGCAGTATTTT

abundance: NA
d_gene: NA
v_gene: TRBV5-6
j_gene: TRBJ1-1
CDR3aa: CASDGWGQYTEAFF
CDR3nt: TGTGCCAGCGACGGTTGGGGGCAATACACTGAAGCTTTCTTT

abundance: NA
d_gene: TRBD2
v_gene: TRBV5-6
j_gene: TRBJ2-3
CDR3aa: CASSSSGRTGHEYF
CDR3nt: TGTGCCAGCAGCTCTAGCGGGAGAACAGGTCACGAGTATTTT

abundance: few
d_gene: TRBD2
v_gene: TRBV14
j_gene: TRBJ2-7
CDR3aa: CASSPGAGGSYEQYF
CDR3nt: TGTGCCAGCAGCCCCGGAGCGGGAGGCTCCTACGAGCAGTACTTC

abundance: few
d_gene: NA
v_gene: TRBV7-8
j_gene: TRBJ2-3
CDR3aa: CASSLEERTDTQYF
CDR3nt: TGTGCCAGCAGCTTAGAGGAGCGCACAGATACGCAGTATTTT

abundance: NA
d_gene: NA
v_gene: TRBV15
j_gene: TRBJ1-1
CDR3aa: CATSTFGTPPRAFF
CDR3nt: TGTGCCACCAGCACCTTCGGAACCCCTCCGCGGGCTTTCTTT

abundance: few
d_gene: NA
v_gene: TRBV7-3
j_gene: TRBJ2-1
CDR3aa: CASSLTAAYNEQFF
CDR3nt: TGTGCCAGCAGCTTAACTGCGGCTTACAATGAGCAGTTCTTC

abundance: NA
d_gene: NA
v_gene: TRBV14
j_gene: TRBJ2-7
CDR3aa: CASSQDSLKLYEQYF
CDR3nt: TGTGCCAGCAGCCAAGACAGCTTAAAACTCTACGAGCAGTACTTC

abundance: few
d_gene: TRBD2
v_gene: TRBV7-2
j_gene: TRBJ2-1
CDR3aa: CASSLASGISNEQFF
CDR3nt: TGTGCCAGCAGCTTAGCCAGCGGGATTAGTAATGAGCAGTTCTTC

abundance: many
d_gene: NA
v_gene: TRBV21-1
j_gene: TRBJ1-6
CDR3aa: CASSIQSLNNSPLHF
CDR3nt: TGTGCCAGCAGCATACAGAGTCTGAATAATTCACCCCTCCACTTT

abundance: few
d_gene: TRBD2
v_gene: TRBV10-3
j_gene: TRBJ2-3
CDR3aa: CAIYGGNADTQYF
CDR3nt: TGTGCCATCTACGGGGGGAACGCAGATACGCAGTATTTT

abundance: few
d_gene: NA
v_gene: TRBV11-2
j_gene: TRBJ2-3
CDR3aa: CASSPYLGGQRTDTQYF
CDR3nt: TGTGCCAGCAGCCCATACTTGGGGGGACAGCGCACAGATACGCAGTATTTT

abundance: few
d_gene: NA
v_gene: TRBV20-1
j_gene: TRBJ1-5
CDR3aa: CSARFTGRAQHF
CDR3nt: TGCAGTGCTAGATTTACAGGGAGGGCCCAGCATTTT

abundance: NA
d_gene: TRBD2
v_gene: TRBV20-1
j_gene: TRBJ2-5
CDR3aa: CSAPVAGGGETQYF
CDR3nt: TGCAGTGCTCCAGTAGCGGGAGGGGGGGAGACCCAGTACTTC

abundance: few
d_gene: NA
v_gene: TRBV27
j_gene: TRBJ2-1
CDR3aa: CASRPNRLGAGEQFF
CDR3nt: TGTGCCAGCAGACCTAACCGGTTGGGGGCCGGTGAGCAGTTCTTC

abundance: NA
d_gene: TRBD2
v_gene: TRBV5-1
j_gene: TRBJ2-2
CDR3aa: CASSLVTSGANTGELFF
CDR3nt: TGCGCCAGCAGCTTGGTTACTAGCGGAGCGAACACCGGGGAGCTGTTTTTT

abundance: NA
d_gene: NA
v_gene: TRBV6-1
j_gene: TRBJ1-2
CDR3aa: CASSPRQTLLYGYTF
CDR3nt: TGTGCCAGCAGTCCCCGACAGACTCTACTCTATGGCTACACCTTC

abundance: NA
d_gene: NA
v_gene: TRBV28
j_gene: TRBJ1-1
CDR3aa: CASSSPLGAFF
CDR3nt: TGTGCCAGCAGTTCACCCTTGGGAGCTTTCTTT

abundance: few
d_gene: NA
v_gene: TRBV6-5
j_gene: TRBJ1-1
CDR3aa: CASSYFAPTGMNTEAFF
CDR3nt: TGTGCCAGCAGTTACTTCGCGCCGACAGGCATGAACACTGAAGCTTTCTTT

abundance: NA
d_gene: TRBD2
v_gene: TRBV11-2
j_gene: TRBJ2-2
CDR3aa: CASSSEGGLAGVGELFF
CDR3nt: TGTGCCAGCAGTTCGGAAGGGGGACTAGCGGGAGTCGGGGAGCTGTTTTTT

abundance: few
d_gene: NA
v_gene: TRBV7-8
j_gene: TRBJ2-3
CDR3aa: CASSFFLPDTQYF
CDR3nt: TGTGCCAGCAGCTTCTTTCTCCCAGATACGCAGTATTTT

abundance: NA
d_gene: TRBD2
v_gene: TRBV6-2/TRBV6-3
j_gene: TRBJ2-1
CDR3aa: CASSYSTQTSAYSSYNEQFF
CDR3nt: TGTGCCAGCAGTTACTCGACCCAGACTAGCGCCTATAGCTCCTACAATGAGCAGTTCTTC

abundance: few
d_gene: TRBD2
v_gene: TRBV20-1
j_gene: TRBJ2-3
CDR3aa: CSAPLGGAGVRYF
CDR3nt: TGCAGTGCCCCCTTGGGGGGAGCGGGGGTACGGTATTTT

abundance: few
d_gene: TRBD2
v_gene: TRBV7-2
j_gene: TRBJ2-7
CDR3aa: CASSVFSGRAYNEQYF
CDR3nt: TGTGCCAGCAGCGTGTTTAGCGGGAGGGCTTACAACGAGCAGTACTTC

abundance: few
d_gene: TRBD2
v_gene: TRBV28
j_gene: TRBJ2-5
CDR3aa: CASRTSGFVETQYF
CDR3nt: TGTGCCAGCAGGACTAGCGGTTTCGTAGAGACCCAGTACTTC

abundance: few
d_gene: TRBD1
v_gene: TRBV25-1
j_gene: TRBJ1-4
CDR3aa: CASSGNRGPREKLFF
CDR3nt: TGTGCCAGCAGTGGGAACAGGGGGCCTCGAGAAAAACTGTTTTTT

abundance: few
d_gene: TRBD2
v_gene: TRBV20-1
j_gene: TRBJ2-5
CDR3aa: CSARSGTSGARTQYF
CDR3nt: TGCAGTGCTAGATCGGGGACTAGCGGGGCTCGGACCCAGTACTTC

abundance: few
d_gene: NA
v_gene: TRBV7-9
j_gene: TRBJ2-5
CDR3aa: CASSLNTRIQETQYF
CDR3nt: TGTGCCAGCAGCTTAAATACGCGCATCCAAGAGACCCAGTACTTC

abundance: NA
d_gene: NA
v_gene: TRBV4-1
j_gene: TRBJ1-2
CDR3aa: CASSQDDRGYGYTF
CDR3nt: TGCGCCAGCAGCCAAGATGACAGAGGCTATGGCTACACCTTC

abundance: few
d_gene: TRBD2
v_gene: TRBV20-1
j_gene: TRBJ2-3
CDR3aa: CSARGGTSGTDTQYF
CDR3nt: TGCAGTGCTAGGGGCGGGACTAGCGGCACAGATACGCAGTATTTT

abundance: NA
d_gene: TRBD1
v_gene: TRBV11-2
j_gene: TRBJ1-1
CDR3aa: CASSRMGQFPFMNTEAFF
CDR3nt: TGTGCCAGCAGCCGTATGGGACAGTTTCCTTTCATGAACACTGAAGCTTTCTTT

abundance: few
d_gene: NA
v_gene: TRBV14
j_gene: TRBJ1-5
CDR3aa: CASSQDDGGSNQPQHF
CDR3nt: TGTGCCAGCAGCCAAGATGACGGGGGTAGCAATCAGCCCCAGCATTTT

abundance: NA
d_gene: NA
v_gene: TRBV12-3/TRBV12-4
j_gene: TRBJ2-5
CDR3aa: CASRHTGPGETQYF
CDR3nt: TGTGCCAGCAGGCACACGGGACCCGGGGAGACCCAGTACTTC

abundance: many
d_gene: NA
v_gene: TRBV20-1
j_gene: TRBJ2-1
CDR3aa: CSARSWRDPYNEQFF
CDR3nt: TGCAGTGCTAGGTCATGGCGGGACCCCTACAATGAGCAGTTCTTC

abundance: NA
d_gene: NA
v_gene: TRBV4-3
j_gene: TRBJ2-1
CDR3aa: CASSQDSFGTHNEQFF
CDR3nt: TGCGCCAGCAGCCAAGATTCATTCGGGACTCACAATGAGCAGTTCTTC

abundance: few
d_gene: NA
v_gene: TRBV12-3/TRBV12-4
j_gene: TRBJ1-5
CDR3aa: CASSSGANQPQHF
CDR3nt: TGTGCCAGCAGTTCCGGGGCCAATCAGCCCCAGCATTTT